Reported below is one T cell receptor beta chain. Its antigen remains unidentified. Primers: 60 Vbeta forward and 13 Jbeta reverse. TCRdb's copy holds only in-frame clones and misses some; the assay was immunoSEQ multiplex PCR. Of approximately 190,000 clones in the sample, about 86% are singletons; the top ten hold over 1.5%. The CDR3 spans 11 residues. Trimming removed 10 bases from V and 11 bases from J, with 17 bases in between. CDR1 and CDR2 (germline): MNHEY, SVGAGI. These data come from a study of cytomegalovirus exposure and HLA in healthy donors. Findings and limits, study-wide: In a later analysis, several top co-occurrence clusters appeared linked to parvovirus B19, influenza, CMV and Epstein-Barr virus.

The source material was PBMCs. The receptor was derived from a man aged 35 to 55 in good health and CMV-seropositive. The rearrangement joins TRBV6-5 to TRBJ1-1; weak D call: TRBD1 (5 bases). CDR3 in amino acids: CAIQVNGRAFF. For the CDR3, the DNA is TGTGCCATACAGGTTAACGGTAGGGCTTTCTTT.